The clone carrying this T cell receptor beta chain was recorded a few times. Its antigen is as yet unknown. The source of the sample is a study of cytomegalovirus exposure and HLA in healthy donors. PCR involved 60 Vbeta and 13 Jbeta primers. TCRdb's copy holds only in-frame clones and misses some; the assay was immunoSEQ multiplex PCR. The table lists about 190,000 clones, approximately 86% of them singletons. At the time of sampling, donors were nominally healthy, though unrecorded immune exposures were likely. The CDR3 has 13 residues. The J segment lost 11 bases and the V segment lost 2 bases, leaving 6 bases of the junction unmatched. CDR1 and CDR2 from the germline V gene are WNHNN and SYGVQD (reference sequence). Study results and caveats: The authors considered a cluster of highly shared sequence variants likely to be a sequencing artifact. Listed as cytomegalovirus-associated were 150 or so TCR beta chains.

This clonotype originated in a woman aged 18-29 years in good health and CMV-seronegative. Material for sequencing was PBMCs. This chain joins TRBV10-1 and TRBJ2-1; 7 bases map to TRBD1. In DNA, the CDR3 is TGCGCCAGCAGTGAGCACACAGGGGCGAAGCAGTTCTTC. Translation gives CASSEHTGAKQFF.